These 14 T cell receptor beta chains were all obtained from the same sample, sequenced in a study of cytomegalovirus exposure and HLA in healthy donors. PCR used 60 Vbeta primers and 13 Jbeta primers. The data were produced by immunoSEQ multiplex PCR, yet TCRdb's version contains in-frame clones alone and is incomplete. The table records 150,000 to 200,000 clones, roughly 80% of them present only once. Sequenced: PBMCs. Source of these receptors: a man aged 25 to 40 in good health and CMV-seropositive.

The J gene is TRBJ2-3, the V gene TRBV9; 9 bases are a match to TRBD2. The CDR3 spans 15 residues. Unmatched junction bases numbered 2, after V lost 1 base and J lost 2 bases. CDR1 SGDLS and CDR2 YYNGEE come from the germline V gene. CDR3 protein: CASSVPSGNTDTQYF. CDR3 coding DNA: TGTGCCAGCAGCGTACCTAGCGGGAACACAGATACGCAGTATTTT. Supplemented by reference TRBV9 and TRBJ2-3, the full variable domain reads DSGVTQTPKHLITATGQRVTLRCSPRSGDLSVYWYQQSLDQGLQFLIQYYNGEERAKGNILERFSAQQFPDLHSELNLSSLELGDSALYFCASSVPSGNTDTQYFGPGTRLTVL.

This chain connects TRBV29-1 to TRBJ2-3; D call uncertain. Looked up from germline, CDR1 is SQVTM and CDR2 is ANQGSEA. Trimming took off 2 bases at V and 2 bases at J, with 11 bases between the two ends. The CDR3 covers 14 residues. CDR3 in DNA: TGCAGCGTTGAATTTGGAGCAGTCACAGATACGCAGTATTTT. Encoded protein: CSVEFGAVTDTQYF.

This clone has a single count. The chain carries TRBV7-2 and TRBJ2-7; D remains unclear. V was pared by 2 bases and J by 10 bases, with 15 bases between. The CDR3 consists of 13 residues. Germline-derived CDR1 and CDR2 are SGHTA and FQGNSA. This CDR3 is CASSLLGELPQYF. The CDR3 DNA reads as TGTGCCAGCAGCTTATTGGGCGAGTTACCCCAGTACTTC.

The rearrangement joins TRBV5-4 to TRBJ2-2; 7 bases align to TRBD2. After removal of 2 bases from V and 0 bases from J, the junction contained 4 bases not matched to a gene. Germline CDR1 reads SGHNT; CDR2 reads YYREEE (reference sequence). The CDR3 has 16 residues. CDR3 nucleotide sequence: TGTGCCAGCAGCTTTGGAGGGAGGGCGAACACCGGGGAGCTGTTTTTT. Residues: CASSFGGRANTGELFF.

The chain links TRBV7-8 to TRBJ2-5; 13 bases are a match to TRBD2. The germline CDR1 and CDR2 sequences are SGHVS and FQNEAQ. The V and J ends lost 3 bases and 5 bases, in that order; junction bases with no gene match: 9. The CDR3 is made up of 17 amino acids. CDR3 sequence reads: CASSFHGLAGDGETQYF. The CDR3 DNA sequence: TGTGCCAGCAGCTTCCATGGACTAGCGGGAGATGGGGAGACCCAGTACTTC. The complete variable domain, with remaining parts taken from reference TRBV7-8 and TRBJ2-5, reads GAGVSQSPRYKVAKRGQDVALRCDPISGHVSLFWYQQALGQGPEFLTYFQNEAQLDKSGLPSDRFFAERPEGSVSTLKIQRTQQEDSAVYLCASSFHGLAGDGETQYFGPGTRLLVL.

CDR3 sequence reads: CASSGLAGGNEQFF. The CDR3 nucleotides read TGCGCCAGCAGCGGACTAGCGGGGGGAAATGAGCAGTTCTTC. The gene calls are TRBV10-2 and TRBJ2-1; 14 bases fit TRBD2. V lost 6 bases to trimming and J lost 7 bases; unmatched junction nucleotides: 2. This CDR3 is 14 amino acids long. Germline V lookup: CDR1 WSHSY, CDR2 SAAADI.

This chain links TRBV6-1 with TRBJ2-2, with 7 bases identical to TRBD1. CDR1 and CDR2 from the germline V gene are MNHNS and SASEGT. The CDR3 totals 15 residues. V trimming: 6 bases; J trimming: 2 bases; junction bases outside the gene matches: 6. CDR3 loop: CASRRDRVNTGELFF. The CDR3 DNA is TGTGCCAGCAGGCGTGACAGGGTTAACACCGGGGAGCTGTTTTTT.

The rearrangement links TRBV18 to TRBJ1-4; D not certain. CDR1 is KGHSH and CDR2 is LQKENI in the germline V gene. Trimming took 1 base from V and 5 from J, leaving 8 bases between them. The CDR3 contains 14 residues. CDR3 protein: CASSPLGENEKLFF. In DNA, the CDR3 is TGTGCCAGCTCACCACTCGGAGAAAATGAAAAACTGTTTTTT.

The CDR3 sequence: CASRQGSETQYF. The CDR3 DNA sequence: TGCGCCAGCAGACAGGGATCCGAGACCCAGTACTTC. This chain joins TRBV10-2 and TRBJ2-5; D is perhaps TRBD1 (6 bases). CDR3 length equals 12 residues. Deletions cut 6 bases from V and 5 bases from J, with 10 bases between. Germline CDR1 and CDR2: WSHSY and SAAADI.

This clone was counted once. The rearrangement joins TRBV6-6 to TRBJ2-5; TRBD1 agrees at 11 bases. The V segment lost 6 bases and the J segment 11 bases; nucleotides outside the gene matches: 11. The germline CDR1 and CDR2 sequences are MNHNY and SVGAGI (reference sequence). The CDR3 consists of 14 residues. The CDR3 DNA is TGTGCCAGCAGCCTGGACAGGGGGCTGGGGGAGCAGTACTTC. Translation gives CASSLDRGLGEQYF.

The CDR3 sequence: CATSRTRQGGYEKLFF. CDR3 nucleotides: TGTGCCACCAGCAGGACCCGACAGGGAGGTTATGAAAAACTGTTTTTT. The chain couples TRBV15 to TRBJ1-4, with TRBD1 matching over 7 bases. This CDR3 spans 16 amino acids. The V segment lost 3 bases and the J segment 6 bases; nucleotides outside the gene matches: 10. Germline loops: CDR1 LNHNV, CDR2 YYDKDF (reference sequence).

V and J are TRBV7-6 and TRBJ2-3, with 10 positions matching TRBD1. This CDR3 is built from 15 residues. The V and J ends lost 4 bases and 3 bases, in that order; junction bases with no gene match: 4. Germline lookup yields CDR1 SGHVS and CDR2 FNYEAQ. CDR3 sequence (DNA): TGTGCCAGCAGCTGGACAGGGGGAGGGACAGATACGCAGTATTTT. Translation: CASSWTGGGTDTQYF. The complete variable domain, with remaining parts taken from reference TRBV7-6 and TRBJ2-3, reads GAGVSQSPRYKVTKRGQDVALRCDPISGHVSLYWYRQALGQGPEFLTYFNYEAQQDKSGLPNDRFSAERPEGSISTLTIQRTEQRDSAMYRCASSWTGGGTDTQYFGPGTRLTVL.

V and J are TRBV30 and TRBJ2-7; tentative D call: TRBD2 (6 bases). The ends were cut back, 7 bases at V and 11 bases at J, with 18 bases in the middle. This CDR3 is built from 11 residues. CDR1 and CDR2 (germline): GTSNPN, SVGIG (reference sequence). CDR3 protein: CASRAGSSEYF. In DNA, the CDR3 is TGTGCCTCGCGAGCGGGTAGTTCTGAGTACTTC.

CDR3 amino acids: CASRTGGSSRNQPQHF. DNA of the CDR3: TGTGCCAGCAGAACAGGGGGTTCTTCGCGCAATCAGCCCCAGCATTTT. The V call is TRBV2, the J call TRBJ1-5; 8 bases fit TRBD1. Looked up from germline, CDR1 is SNHLY and CDR2 is FYNNEI. This CDR3 spans 16 amino acids. With 6 bases clipped from V and 2 bases from J, the junction kept 9 bases outside the gene matches.